This is a list of T cell receptor beta chains from one sample in a study of identical twins. TCRdb reanalysed the 5' RACE reads using MiXCR and keeps one entry per CDR3 protein. This sample has about 450,000 distinct CDR3 sequences, with about 18% found just once. Sample: naive T cells sorted from blood. The receptors here all came from a man over 45 in good health. The CDR3 runs from the conserved cysteine through the conserved F or W. A D gene is named only where the DNA matches it firmly. Only some rows state a clone size, as once, few, many or a class for expanded clones.

clone_size	d_call	v_call	j_call	cdr3_nt	cdr3_aa
many	TRBD2	TRBV5-1	TRBJ2-3	TGCGCCAGCAGCGCAGGGACTAGCGGGGCGGTTACGCAGTATTTT	CASSAGTSGAVTQYF
-	-	TRBV5-1	TRBJ2-1	TGCGCCAGCAGCTTGCGGGGGTCCGACAATGAGCAGTTCTTC	CASSLRGSDNEQFF
-	-	TRBV29-1	TRBJ2-3	TGCAGCGCCCACGGGGTAGCAGATACGCAGTATTTT	CSAHGVADTQYF
-	TRBD2	TRBV4-1	TRBJ2-1	TGCGCCAGCAGCGGGGGGGGAAATGAGCAGTTCTTC	CASSGGGNEQFF
few	-	TRBV11-2	TRBJ1-4	TGTGCCAGCAGCTGGGACGGATATGAAAAACTGTTTTTT	CASSWDGYEKLFF
-	TRBD1	TRBV6-5	TRBJ2-7	TGTGCCAGCAGTTATTTACAGGGGAAGTCCTACGAGCAGTACTTC	CASSYLQGKSYEQYF
-	-	TRBV12-3/TRBV12-4	TRBJ2-1	TGTGCCAGCAGTTTAGCGGGAGATAGTGAGCAGTTCTTC	CASSLAGDSEQFF
-	-	TRBV2	TRBJ2-7	TGTGCCAGCAGAGCGGGACAGGCGGTCTCCTACGAGCAGTACTTC	CASRAGQAVSYEQYF
-	TRBD1	TRBV3-1	TRBJ1-5	TGTGCCAGCAGCCCCGGGACAGCTCGCAATCAGCCCCAGCATTTT	CASSPGTARNQPQHF
few	-	TRBV27	TRBJ1-3	TGTGCCAGCAGTCCGCGAACTGGAAACACCATATATTTT	CASSPRTGNTIYF
-	TRBD1	TRBV3-1	TRBJ2-2	TGTGCCAGCAGCTCGACAGGGACGTTGTCCGGGGAGCTGTTTTTT	CASSSTGTLSGELFF
-	-	TRBV24-1	TRBJ1-5	TGTGCCACCAGTGATGCCGCAGGGAGGGAGCCCCAGCATTTT	CATSDAAGREPQHF
-	TRBD1	TRBV7-2	TRBJ1-2	TGTGCCAGCAGCCCAAGGACAGGGTCAGACGGCTACACCTTC	CASSPRTGSDGYTF
few	TRBD2	TRBV12-3/TRBV12-4	TRBJ2-7	TGTGCCAGCAGGATAGCGGGAGGGGCCTACGAGCAGTACTTC	CASRIAGGAYEQYF
-	-	TRBV10-3	TRBJ2-7	TGTGCCATCAGTGAGTCGGTCACTAGCTTCTACGAGCAGTACTTC	CAISESVTSFYEQYF
few	TRBD1	TRBV12-3/TRBV12-4	TRBJ1-2	TGTGCCAGCAGTCCGGACAGGGTCAGCGGCTACACCTTC	CASSPDRVSGYTF
few	-	TRBV3-1	TRBJ1-1	TGTGCCAGCAGGCCGAGAGGAATGAACACTGAAGCTTTCTTT	CASRPRGMNTEAFF
few	-	TRBV10-3	TRBJ1-6	TGTGCCTCTCGACAGGACAGCTCCTATAATTCACCCCTCCACTTT	CASRQDSSYNSPLHF
many	-	TRBV20-1	TRBJ2-7	TGCAGTGCTAGAGGGGGGGAGAGGGTCGAGCAGTACTTC	CSARGGERVEQYF
-	-	TRBV13	TRBJ2-7	TGTGCCAGCAGCTTAAGTCGGACTTCCTACGAGCAGTACTTC	CASSLSRTSYEQYF
many	-	TRBV12-3/TRBV12-4	TRBJ1-6	TGTGCCAGCAGCCGAGCCCTGGGATTCACCCTCCACTTT	CASSRALGFTLHF
many	-	TRBV5-1	TRBJ2-5	TGCGCCAGCGGTGGTACCGGGACGAACCAAGAGACCCAGTACTTC	CASGGTGTNQETQYF
-	TRBD1	TRBV28	TRBJ2-7	TGTGCCAGCAGAAAGACAGGGCAACCCTACGAGCAGTACTTC	CASRKTGQPYEQYF
few	TRBD1	TRBV28	TRBJ2-5	TGTGCCAGCAGATCAGCTGGGACAGGGGGCCAGGAGACCCAGTACTTC	CASRSAGTGGQETQYF
many	-	TRBV10-3	TRBJ2-3	TGTGCCATCAGTGACCACAGGTACACAGATACGCAGTATTTT	CAISDHRYTDTQYF
-	-	TRBV12-3/TRBV12-4	TRBJ2-2	TGTGCCAGCAGACCAAAGCGGGCCACCGGGGAGCTGTTTTTT	CASRPKRATGELFF
many	-	TRBV9	TRBJ2-7	TGTGCCAGCAGTGGAGGTGGTACTTCATCCTACGAGCAGTACTTC	CASSGGGTSSYEQYF
many	TRBD2	TRBV27	TRBJ2-2	TGTGCCAGCAGTTTATCTACCGGGACTAGCGGGAGGGCCGGGAACACCGGGGAGCTGTTTTTT	CASSLSTGTSGRAGNTGELFF
-	-	TRBV7-9	TRBJ2-6	TGTGCCAGCAGCTTAGAAGTACGGGGTAACGTCCTGACTTTC	CASSLEVRGNVLTF
few	-	TRBV12-3/TRBV12-4	TRBJ2-1	TGTGCCAGCCGCTACGGGACACACTCCTACAATGAGCAGTTCTTC	CASRYGTHSYNEQFF
-	-	TRBV16	TRBJ2-1	TGTGCCAGCAGCCAAGCGTCGTCCTACGAGCAGTTCTTC	CASSQASSYEQFF
-	-	TRBV4-3	TRBJ1-5	TGCGCCAGCAGCCAAGATCAGGGTGGGCAGCCCCAGCATTTT	CASSQDQGGQPQHF
-	-	TRBV12-3/TRBV12-4	TRBJ1-5	TGTGCCAGCAGTCGGACGAACAGCCTGCCCCAGCATTTT	CASSRTNSLPQHF
few	-	TRBV29-1	TRBJ2-7	TGCAGCGCCGTCAATGAAGGGCGCTACGAGCAGTACTTC	CSAVNEGRYEQYF
few	TRBD2	TRBV20-1	TRBJ2-3	TGCAGTGCTCCCGATAAGACTAGCGGAGCCCCCCCAGATACGCAGTATTTT	CSAPDKTSGAPPDTQYF